The present T cell receptor beta chain was sequenced within a study of shared clonotypes between healthy human individuals. Whole-study results and caveats: With few donors, the genetic and exposure-history diversity represented was limited. The researchers took only blood, and tissue repertoires probably look different.

Using immunoSEQ multiplex PCR, the repertoire was profiled, and TCRdb retains in-frame clones only, with some absent. The repertoire has about 470,000 clones, roughly 83% of them found once; the top ten carry 13%. Germline V gene data show CDR1 as LNHNV and CDR2 as YYDKDF (reference sequence). This CDR3 spans 16 amino acids. Losses at the gene ends were 0 bases for V and 6 bases for J; bases not matched to a gene: 8. In its sample, this clone was seen once. The antigen is undetermined. The sequencing sample was made of PBMCs. The rearrangement joins TRBV15 to TRBJ1-5; 7 bases are shared with TRBD1. The TCR sequence derives from a woman in her 40s in good health. Some clones in this sample may be carry-over from other donors' samples. This CDR3 is CATSRDPTGPTQPQHF. CDR3 nucleotide sequence: TGTGCCACCAGCAGAGACCCGACAGGGCCCACTCAGCCCCAGCATTTT.